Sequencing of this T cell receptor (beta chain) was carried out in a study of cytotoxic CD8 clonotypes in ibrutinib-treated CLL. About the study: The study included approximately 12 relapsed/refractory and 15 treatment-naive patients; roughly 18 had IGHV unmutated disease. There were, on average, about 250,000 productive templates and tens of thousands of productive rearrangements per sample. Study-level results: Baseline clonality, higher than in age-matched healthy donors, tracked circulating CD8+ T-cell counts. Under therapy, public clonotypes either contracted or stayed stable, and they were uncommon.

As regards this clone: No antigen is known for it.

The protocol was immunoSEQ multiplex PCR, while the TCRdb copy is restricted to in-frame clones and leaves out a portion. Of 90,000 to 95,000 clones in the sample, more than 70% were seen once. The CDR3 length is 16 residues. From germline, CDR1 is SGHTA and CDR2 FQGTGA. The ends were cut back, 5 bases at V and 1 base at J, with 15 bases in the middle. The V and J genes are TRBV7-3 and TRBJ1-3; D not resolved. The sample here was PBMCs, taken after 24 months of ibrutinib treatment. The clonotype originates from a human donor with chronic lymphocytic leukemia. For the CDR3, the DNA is TGTGCCAGCAGCCCCACCCTAGGTTTTTCTGGAAACACCATATATTTT. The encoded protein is CASSPTLGFSGNTIYF.